Here is one T cell receptor (beta chain) with its context. The authors divided CD4+ cells into CD45RA+ naive and CD45RA-negative memory subsets. This sample was taken from a study of shared clonotypes between healthy human individuals. Germline CDR1 and CDR2: SGHAT and FQNNGV. This CDR3 region has 16 residues. The V segment lost 6 bases and the J segment 5 bases; nucleotides outside the gene matches: 11. The authors distributed each subset's genomic DNA evenly over several immunoSEQ plates. Using immunoSEQ multiplex PCR, the repertoire was profiled, and TCRdb retains in-frame clones only, with some absent. The profile shows about 510,000 clones, approximately 95% of them singletons.

The specimen sequenced was naive CD4+ T cells sorted from blood. Subset meaning: CD45RA+ positively selected. The rearrangement uses TRBV11-2 and TRBJ2-1, with 9 bases lining up with TRBD2. The receptor was isolated from a woman in her thirties in good health. This CDR3 is CASRSKTAGGHNEQFF. The CDR3, as DNA: TGTGCCAGCAGATCAAAAACAGCGGGGGGCCACAATGAGCAGTTCTTC.